These 25 T cell receptor beta chains were all obtained from the same sample, sequenced in a study of blood T cell repertoires in COVID-19 (dated by TCRdb to 2019 to 2021). Library preparation employed the immunoSEQ multiplex PCR assay. Held by TCRdb, this immuneACCESS table contains in-frame sequences only and omits some clones. Under half of the omission traces to an unresolved V gene where checked; the cause of the rest is unknown. The sample profile shows 190,000 or so clones; roughly nine tenths of them were found once. The ten largest clones take up roughly 2.8% of the sample. Sequencing was carried out using peripheral blood. The origin of the receptors is a woman between 25 and 40 years old with active or convalescent COVID-19.

The chain joins TRBV28 to TRBJ2-2; D remains ambiguous. CDR3 length: 14 amino acids. Trimming left V 5 bases short and J 4 bases short, with 11 bases between. In germline, CDR1 is MDHEN, CDR2 SYDVKM. In DNA form, the CDR3 reads TGTGCCAGCAGTCCGATCCCGGGCACCGGGGAGCTGTTTTTT. Translated: CASSPIPGTGELFF.

V gene TRBV9 combines with J gene TRBJ2-7; 10 bases line up with TRBD1. The CDR3 is 15 residues long. The germline CDR1 and CDR2 sequences are SGDLS and YYNGEE. Unmatched junction bases numbered 4, after V lost 0 bases and J lost 4 bases. The CDR3 DNA reads TGTGCCAGCAGCGTAGGGACAGGGGGAATGTACGAGCAGTACTTC. Its protein is CASSVGTGGMYEQYF.

The rearrangement links TRBV19 to TRBJ1-2, with TRBD1 identical over 9 bases. The V gene end was trimmed by 3 bases and the J gene end by 6 bases; junction bases not matched to a gene: 8. CDR3 length: 15 residues. The V gene's germline CDR1 is LNHDA and CDR2 SQIVND (reference sequence). CDR3 loop: CASSMWAGQGNGYTF. DNA for the CDR3: TGTGCCAGTAGTATGTGGGCGGGACAGGGAAATGGCTACACCTTC. Using reference TRBV19 and TRBJ1-2 for the parts outside the CDR3, the full variable domain is DGGITQSPKYLFRKEGQNVTLSCEQNLNHDAMYWYRQDPGQGLRLIYYSQIVNDFQKGDIAEGYSVSREKKESFPLTVTSAQKNPTAFYLCASSMWAGQGNGYTFGSGTRLTVV.

V usage is TRBV3-1 (or the pseudogene TRBV3-2) and J usage is TRBJ2-5; TRBD1 is a possible D gene (5 bases). The germline V gene encodes CDR1 LGHDT and CDR2 YNNKEL (reference sequence). The CDR3 extends over 14 amino acids. V lost 5 bases to trimming and J lost 2 bases, with 12 bases between them. The CDR3: CASSTTGSQETQYF. In DNA, the CDR3 is TGTGCCAGCAGCACCACAGGTTCACAAGAGACCCAGTACTTC.

The V gene is TRBV10-2, the J gene TRBJ2-7, with TRBD2 identical over 9 bases. Germline assignment: CDR1 WSHSY and CDR2 SAAADI. V dropped 6 bases and J dropped 6; count of bases not matched to a gene: 12. CDR3 length equals 15 residues. The CDR3 DNA sequence: TGCGCCAGCAGACTTAGCGGGAGTCAACGTGTCGAGCAGTACTTC. This encodes CASRLSGSQRVEQYF.

This clone has a single count. The chain links TRBV4-1 to TRBJ1-5; 9 positions agree with TRBD1. The CDR3 is made up of 15 amino acids. V lost 1 base, J lost 10 bases, and 8 bases stayed unmatched. Germline V CDR1 and CDR2: MGHRA, YSYEKL. DNA for the CDR3: TGCGCCAGCAGCCAAGCCTGGACAGGGGATCCCCCCCAGCATTTT. Its protein is CASSQAWTGDPPQHF.

The rearrangement uses TRBV5-1 and TRBJ2-5, with 14 bases fitting TRBD2. V lost 4 bases to trimming and J lost 4 bases; unmatched junction nucleotides: 6. CDR3 size: 16 residues. CDR1 and CDR2 (germline): SGHRS, YFSETQ. CDR3 sequence reads: CASSVRLAGGLETQYF. Written as DNA, the CDR3 is TGCGCCAGCAGCGTACGACTAGCGGGAGGGCTAGAGACCCAGTACTTC.

Concerning this clone: In the same sample, other DNA sequences code for this CDR3. V and J are TRBV5-6 and TRBJ2-5, with 11 bases fitting TRBD2. V lost 3 bases, J lost 5 bases, and 3 bases stayed unmatched. Germline CDR1 SGHDT, CDR2 YYEEEE. This CDR3 region has 14 residues. This chain's CDR3 is CASSSLAGEETQYF. The CDR3 region has the DNA TGTGCCAGCAGCTCACTAGCGGGGGAGGAGACCCAGTACTTC. The full variable domain, in which reference TRBV5-6 and TRBJ2-5 provide the parts outside the CDR3, is DAGVTQSPTHLIKTRGQQVTLRCSPKSGHDTVSWYQQALGQGPQFIFQYYEEEERQRGNFPDRFSGHQFPNYSSELNVNALLLGDSALYLCASSSLAGEETQYFGPGTRLLVL.

V gene TRBV5-1 combines with J gene TRBJ2-7; TRBD2 agrees at 8 bases. This CDR3 comprises 16 residues. V gave up 0 bases and J gave up 0 bases; unmatched junction bases: 5. Germline V CDR1 and CDR2: SGHRS, YFSETQ. CDR3: CASSLGGLADSYEQYF. The DNA for the CDR3 is TGCGCCAGCAGCTTGGGAGGACTAGCCGACTCCTACGAGCAGTACTTC.

The gene calls are TRBV7-9 and TRBJ1-2, with TRBD1 matching 8 bases. The CDR3 has 16 amino acids. Germline-derived CDR1 and CDR2 are SEHNR and FQNEAQ (reference sequence). The J segment lost 3 bases and the V segment lost 5 bases, leaving 11 bases of the junction unmatched. CDR3 amino acids: CASSQTVTGVDYGYTF. The CDR3 bases are TGTGCCAGCAGCCAAACCGTGACAGGGGTTGACTATGGCTACACCTTC.

The CDR3 sequence is CASSSPRDNTYEQYF. As DNA, the CDR3 is TGTGCCAGTAGTTCGCCGAGGGACAATACCTACGAGCAGTACTTC. The genes are TRBV19 and TRBJ2-7; TRBD1 is a possible D gene (6 bases). The CDR3 loop spans 15 amino acids. Germline assignment: CDR1 LNHDA and CDR2 SQIVND (reference sequence). Trimming cost V 5 bases and J 2 bases, with 16 bases left between them.

V and J are TRBV2 and TRBJ1-1; D unresolved. The CDR3 consists of 15 residues. The germline V gene has CDR1 SNHLY and CDR2 FYNNEI. V was cut by 3 bases and J by 0 bases, with 11 bases left in between. Written as DNA, the CDR3 is TGTGCCAGCAGTGAGTTGGAGTTTATGAACACTGAAGCTTTCTTT. This gives the protein CASSELEFMNTEAFF.

The chain has TRBV11-3 and TRBJ2-7; 8 bases fit TRBD2. Trimming cost V 3 bases and J 5 bases; bases outside gene matches: 9. This CDR3 has 15 residues. The germline V gene encodes CDR1 SGHNT and CDR2 YENEEA. The CDR3 sequence is CASSFRGGSRDEQYF. CDR3 sequence (DNA): TGTGCCAGCAGCTTCCGCGGGGGGTCAAGGGACGAGCAGTACTTC.

This chain joins TRBV28 and TRBJ1-2; D unresolved. The CDR3 consists of 14 residues. Germline V gene data show CDR1 as MDHEN and CDR2 as SYDVKM. The ends were cut back, 5 bases at V and 6 bases at J, with 16 bases in the middle. The CDR3 sequence is CASSPLGSPNGYTF. The CDR3 region has the DNA TGTGCCAGCAGTCCGCTCGGGTCCCCAAATGGCTACACCTTC.

This rearrangement joins TRBV9 to TRBJ1-3; D gene unclear. V lost 0 bases, J lost 4 bases, and 11 bases lay in between. Germline V gives CDR1 SGDLS, CDR2 YYNGEE. The CDR3 is 15 residues long. The CDR3 loop is CASSVGGGVGNTIYF. The CDR3 DNA reads TGTGCCAGCAGCGTAGGTGGAGGAGTAGGAAACACCATATATTTT.

The CDR3 reads CASSQARGSSTDTQYF. The CDR3 DNA is TGCGCCAGCAGCCAAGCACGCGGGAGTAGCACAGATACGCAGTATTTT. The chain combines TRBV4-1 with TRBJ2-3; the match to TRBD2 covers 7 bases. The germline CDR1 and CDR2 sequences are MGHRA and YSYEKL. V shed 1 base and J 0 bases; nucleotides not matched to a gene: 4. The CDR3 is made up of 16 amino acids.

The rearrangement links TRBV9 to TRBJ1-3; D not certain. Germline V lookup: CDR1 SGDLS, CDR2 YYNGEE. This CDR3 region has 14 residues. V gave up 4 bases and J gave up 1 base, with 9 bases separating them. CDR3 region: CASSPRFSGNTIYF. CDR3 sequence (DNA): TGTGCCAGCAGCCCCAGGTTTTCTGGAAACACCATATATTTT.

The V and J genes are TRBV19 and TRBJ2-3; D is possibly TRBD2 (5 bases). The CDR3 is 14 amino acids. V was pared by 3 bases and J by 2 bases, with 9 bases between. From germline, CDR1 is LNHDA and CDR2 SQIVND (reference sequence). CDR3 residues: CASSIGDFTDTQYF. CDR3 coding DNA: TGTGCCAGTAGTATCGGGGATTTCACAGATACGCAGTATTTT. Full variable domain (rest looked up from reference TRBV19 and TRBJ2-3): DGGITQSPKYLFRKEGQNVTLSCEQNLNHDAMYWYRQDPGQGLRLIYYSQIVNDFQKGDIAEGYSVSREKKESFPLTVTSAQKNPTAFYLCASSIGDFTDTQYFGPGTRLTVL.

The chain couples TRBV5-1 to TRBJ1-1; 9 nucleotides agree with TRBD1. This CDR3 has 14 residues. Germline V gene sequence: CDR1 SGHRS, CDR2 YFSETQ. Losses at the gene ends were 3 bases for V and 1 base for J; bases not matched to a gene: 1. CDR3 DNA sequence: TGCGCCAGCAGCTCGACAGGGGGGAACACTGAAGCTTTCTTT. Translating it yields CASSSTGGNTEAFF.

The rearrangement links TRBV3-1 (or the pseudogene TRBV3-2) to TRBJ2-6; D is undetermined. This CDR3 is built from 16 residues. The germline CDR1 and CDR2 sequences are LGHDT and YNNKEL (reference sequence). The V gene lost 1 base and the J gene lost 0 bases, with 7 bases spanning the gap. CDR3 in amino acids: CASSQVLFSGANVLTF. DNA for the CDR3: TGTGCCAGCAGCCAAGTCCTCTTCTCTGGGGCCAACGTCCTGACTTTC.

The chain uses TRBV10-1 and TRBJ2-7; tentative D call: TRBD1 (6 bases). V lost 2 bases and J lost 5, with 16 bases in between. The CDR3 has 15 residues. CDR1 and CDR2 from the germline V gene are WNHNN and SYGVQD (reference sequence). The CDR3 loop is CASSEGVGAAHEQYF. CDR3 DNA sequence: TGCGCCAGCAGTGAGGGAGTGGGGGCTGCCCACGAGCAGTACTTC.

The rearrangement uses TRBV7-8 and TRBJ1-1; the D is unclear. The CDR3 has 14 amino acids. The V and J ends lost 5 bases and 3 bases respectively, with 13 bases between them. Germline CDR1 reads SGHVS; CDR2 reads FQNEAQ. CDR3 nucleotides: TGTGCCAGCAGCCGTCGGCGTGGAGACACTGAAGCTTTCTTT. It encodes CASSRRRGDTEAFF.

The rearrangement links TRBV28 to TRBJ1-3; 8 bases are a match to TRBD1. V shed 9 bases and J 1 base; nucleotides not matched to a gene: 5. This CDR3 has 14 residues. The germline gives CDR1 MDHEN, CDR2 SYDVKM. The DNA for the CDR3 is TGTGCCAGTACCAGGGGGCTTTCTGGAAACACCATATATTTT. The encoded protein is CASTRGLSGNTIYF.

The rearrangement joins TRBV5-6 to TRBJ2-1; TRBD2 agrees at 10 bases. Trimming removed 2 bases from V and 15 bases from J; junction bases left unmatched: 5. The CDR3 contains 12 residues. From germline, CDR1 is SGHDT and CDR2 YYEEEE. CDR3 amino acids: CASSLLAGYWFF. CDR3 nucleotides: TGTGCCAGCAGCTTACTAGCGGGATATTGGTTCTTC.

A single count supports this clone. J is TRBJ2-1 and V is TRBV11-3; 13 bases align to TRBD2. The germline V gene has CDR1 SGHNT and CDR2 YENEEA. V was clipped by 4 bases and J by 6 bases; unmatched bases: 9. This CDR3 spans 17 amino acids. DNA of the CDR3: TGTGCCAGCAGCTCCGAAACTAGCGGGAGGGCGGGCAATGAGCAGTTCTTC. This sequence encodes CASSSETSGRAGNEQFF.